These 21 T cell receptor beta chains originate from one sample sequenced in a study of T cell repertoires in cytomegalovirus infection. Each CDR3 protein is one row after TCRdb ran MiXCR on the reads. The repertoire holds hundreds of thousands of distinct CDR3 sequences, with roughly a third as singletons. Material: PBMCs. These receptors were obtained from a human donor in good health (CMV status not recorded). Some clones in this sample may be carry-over from other donors' samples.

The rearrangement joins TRBV7-6 to TRBJ2-1; no firm D call. Trimming took 5 bases from V and 10 from J, leaving 12 bases between them. The CDR3 length is 12 residues. CDR1 and CDR2 from the germline V gene are SGHVS and FNYEAQ. The DNA of the CDR3 is TGTGCCAGCAGCCTAATGGGTGAGGAGCAGTTCTTC. Its translation: CASSLMGEEQFF.

This clonotype was found once. The chain joins TRBV5-1 to TRBJ1-1, with a weak D call TRBD1 (5 bases). The CDR3 loop spans 18 amino acids. Germline V gene data show CDR1 as SGHRS and CDR2 as YFSETQ. Deletions cut 4 bases from V and 3 bases from J, with 25 bases between. The chain's CDR3 is CASSRRDPGIPRDTEAFF. CDR3 coding DNA: TGCGCCAGCAGCCGTCGGGACCCGGGGATCCCGAGGGACACTGAAGCTTTCTTT.

As concerns this clonotype: An end of the junction does not agree with germline; a read error may underlie this. The chain uses TRBV7-2 and TRBJ2-7; no clear D. Per the germline V gene, CDR1 is SGHTA and CDR2 is FQGNSA. This CDR3 is built from 13 residues. The CDR3 coding sequence is TGTGCCAGCAGCTTAACGTGGGCCTACGGGCAGTACTTC. Residues: CASSLTWAYGQYF. Looking up the rest from reference TRBV7-2 and TRBJ2-7 gives the full variable domain: GAGVSQSPSNKVTEKGKDVELRCDPISGHTALYWYRQSLGQGLEFLIYFQGNSAPDKSGLPSDRFSAERTGGSVSTLTIQRTQQEDSAVYLCASSLTWAYGQYFGPGTRLTVT.

Here the CDR3 reads CASGEWGYNEQFF. Written as DNA, the CDR3 is TGTGCCAGTGGGGAGTGGGGCTACAATGAGCAGTTCTTC. The rearrangement uses TRBV19 and TRBJ2-1; perhaps TRBD2 as D (5 bases). Germline V gene lookup returns CDR1 LNHDA and CDR2 SQIVND (reference sequence). This CDR3 comprises 13 residues. V was pared by 8 bases and J by 3 bases, with 11 bases between. The full variable domain, its missing parts supplied by reference TRBV19 and TRBJ2-1, is DGGITQSPKYLFRKEGQNVTLSCEQNLNHDAMYWYRQDPGQGLRLIYYSQIVNDFQKGDIAEGYSVSREKKESFPLTVTSAQKNPTAFYLCASGEWGYNEQFFGPGTRLTVL.

The chain is built from TRBV6-5 and TRBJ2-7; D gene ambiguous. Trimming removed 5 bases from V and 1 base from J, with 12 bases in between. CDR1 is MNHEY, CDR2 SVGAGI, per germline. This CDR3 spans 14 amino acids. The CDR3 DNA reads TGTGCCAGCAGTAAGGTCGCAGCATCCTACGAGCAGTACTTC. Its protein product is CASSKVAASYEQYF.

This sequence joins TRBV6-5 and TRBJ2-1, with 9 bases lining up with TRBD2. Germline trimming cut 6 bases from V and 5 bases from J; bases unmatched to any gene: 11. The germline V gene has CDR1 MNHEY and CDR2 SVGAGI. The CDR3 runs 16 residues. The CDR3 coding sequence is TGTGCCAGCAGATTAGCGGGAGCGGCGAATCACAATGAGCAGTTCTTC. It specifies CASRLAGAANHNEQFF.

This clonotype was observed a handful of times. This chain joins TRBV6-6 and TRBJ1-1; maybe TRBD1 (6 bases). V lost 8 bases and J 0 bases, leaving 10 bases between the germline ends. CDR3 length: 13 amino acids. Germline-derived CDR1 and CDR2 are MNHNY and SVGAGI (reference sequence). The CDR3 protein is CASVTGMNTEAFF. Here the CDR3 DNA reads TGTGCCAGCGTAACAGGGATGAACACTGAAGCTTTCTTT.

The chain has TRBV20-1 and TRBJ1-5, with TRBD1 as a possible D gene (5 bases). Trimming stripped 2 bases from V and 3 bases from J, with 11 bases between. Germline CDR1 and CDR2: DFQATT and SNEGSKA (reference sequence). This CDR3 is 14 amino acids long. CDR3 coding DNA: TGCAGTGCTAGACCGGGGCACCACAATCAGCCCCAGCATTTT. Encoded protein: CSARPGHHNQPQHF.

Many counts were recorded for this clonotype. The rearrangement links TRBV7-6 to TRBJ2-3, with 13 bases lining up with TRBD2. The germline V gene encodes CDR1 SGHVS and CDR2 FNYEAQ. V lost 5 bases, J lost 3 bases, and 5 bases stayed unmatched. CDR3 length: 16 amino acids. CDR3 nucleotide sequence: TGTGCCAGCAGCCCTACTAGCGGGGGGGCGACAGATACGCAGTATTTT. It yields the protein CASSPTSGGATDTQYF.

This clonotype has only a few counts. In DNA form, the CDR3 reads TGTGCCAGCAAAGTCTGGGACAAAAACATTCAGTACTTC. It is translated as CASKVWDKNIQYF. This chain links TRBV28 with TRBJ2-4; D ambiguous. V gave up 7 bases and J gave up 3 bases, with 10 bases separating them. CDR3 length equals 13 residues. Germline lookup yields CDR1 MDHEN and CDR2 SYDVKM.

The chain combines TRBV9 with TRBJ1-1; D call uncertain. The CDR3 sequence is 15 residues long. V shed 0 bases and J shed 4 bases, with 13 bases lying between them. CDR1 is SGDLS, CDR2 YYNGEE, per germline. CDR3 sequence reads: CASSVAGNSGTEAFF. The CDR3 nucleotides are TGTGCCAGCAGCGTAGCCGGTAATTCCGGCACTGAAGCTTTCTTT.

The chain carries TRBV27 and TRBJ1-3, with D possibly being TRBD1 (5 bases). V shed 6 bases and J shed 3 bases, with 9 bases lying between them. The CDR3 sequence is 13 residues long. In germline, CDR1 is MNHEY, CDR2 SMNVEV (reference sequence). For the CDR3, the DNA is TGTGCCAGCAGGCAGGGATATGGAAACACCATATATTTT. As protein: CASRQGYGNTIYF.

The rearrangement joins TRBV7-3 to TRBJ1-2; a weak D match, TRBD1 (5 bases). With 5 bases removed from V and 2 bases from J, the gap between germline ends came to 15 bases. This CDR3 spans 15 amino acids. Germline loops: CDR1 SGHTA, CDR2 FQGTGA. CDR3 loop: CASSPPGGMNYGYTF. CDR3 coding DNA: TGTGCCAGCAGCCCCCCGGGGGGGATGAACTATGGCTACACCTTC. Variable domain in full (rest from reference TRBV7-3 and TRBJ1-2): GAGVSQTPSNKVTEKGKYVELRCDPISGHTALYWYRQSLGQGPEFLIYFQGTGAADDSGLPNDRFFAVRPEGSVSTLKIQRTERGDSAVYLCASSPPGGMNYGYTFGSGTRLTVV.

This clonotype was detected once. The chain recombines TRBV10-3 with TRBJ1-2, with 7 bases identical to TRBD1. CDR1 ENHRY and CDR2 SYGVKD come from the germline V gene. V was clipped by 3 bases and J by 0 bases; unmatched bases: 10. The CDR3 spans 17 residues. In DNA, the CDR3 is TGTGCCATCAGTGACTCCCGGACAGGCGGCTCTAACTATGGCTACACCTTC. Its protein product is CAISDSRTGGSNYGYTF.

J is TRBJ2-1 and V is TRBV28; 8 bases line up with TRBD2. With V trimmed by 5 bases and J by 8 bases, 11 bases remained unmatched. The CDR3 runs 15 residues. Per germline, CDR1 MDHEN and CDR2 SYDVKM. This chain's CDR3 is CASSLGLVGGDEQFF. CDR3 DNA sequence: TGTGCCAGCAGTCTGGGACTAGTGGGTGGAGATGAGCAGTTCTTC. Supplemented by reference TRBV28 and TRBJ2-1, the full variable domain reads DVKVTQSSRYLVKRTGEKVFLECVQDMDHENMFWYRQDPGLGLRLIYFSYDVKMKEKGDIPEGYSVSREKKERFSLILESASTNQTSMYLCASSLGLVGGDEQFFGPGTRLTVL.

V and J are TRBV6-1 and TRBJ1-1, with 12 bases identical to TRBD1. The germline gives CDR1 MNHNS, CDR2 SASEGT. The ends lost 1 base at V and 6 bases at J; junction bases unmatched: 6. The CDR3 has 16 amino acids. The CDR3 DNA reads TGTGCCAGCAGTGAAGGGGACAGGGGGCAGAGGGCTGAAGCTTTCTTT. Amino acid sequence: CASSEGDRGQRAEAFF.

The genes are TRBV28 and TRBJ2-7, with TRBD1 matching over 7 bases. Germline-derived CDR1 and CDR2 are MDHEN and SYDVKM. This CDR3 region has 15 residues. The ends lost 4 bases at V and 0 bases at J; junction bases unmatched: 6. In DNA form, the CDR3 reads TGTGCCAGCAGTTGGGCGACAGGGAACTCCTACGAGCAGTACTTC. Encoded protein: CASSWATGNSYEQYF.

This rearrangement joins TRBV12-3 or TRBV12-4 to TRBJ2-5; TRBD2 matches at 11 bases. The CDR3 contains 16 residues. V shed 3 bases, J shed 4 bases, and the junction held 7 bases outside the gene matches. As DNA, the CDR3 is TGTGCCAGCAGTTTGTCATTAGCGGGGGGGCGAGAGACCCAGTACTTC. Translation gives CASSLSLAGGRETQYF.

About this clonotype: Relative to the germline gene, one junction end is altered; a read error may explain this. The rearrangement joins TRBV10-3 to TRBJ2-5; D gene ambiguous. The germline V gene has CDR1 ENHRY and CDR2 SYGVKD. There are 13 residues in the CDR3. In nucleotides, the CDR3 is TGTGCCCTCAGTGTTGACCCCCAAGAGACCCAGTACTTC. Translated, it gives CALSVDPQETQYF.

The chain recombines TRBV12-3 or TRBV12-4 with TRBJ2-7, with TRBD1 identical over 7 bases. Germline trimming cut 6 bases from V and 4 bases from J; bases unmatched to any gene: 6. The CDR3 has 13 amino acids. CDR3 DNA: TGTGCCAGCAGCCCGACAGGGCGATACGAGCAGTACTTC. Its protein is CASSPTGRYEQYF.

This rearrangement joins TRBV6-2 or TRBV6-3 to TRBJ2-7; possible D gene TRBD2, 6 bases. Trimming removed 7 bases from V and 6 bases from J, with 16 bases in between. CDR3 size: 13 residues. Germline-derived CDR1 and CDR2 are MNHEY and SVGEGT. Here the CDR3 DNA reads TGTGCCAGCAAGGCGGGGCTCTGGACCGAGCAGTACTTC. This translates into CASKAGLWTEQYF.